The clone carrying this T cell receptor beta chain was seen many times. The antigen is unknown. This sample was taken from a study of CD8 T cells in ankylosing spondylitis. Study-wide findings and caveats: What seemed typical of ankylosing spondylitis blood was a TCR beta motif built from under 10 highly homologous variants. Certain motif variants had earlier appeared in reactive arthritis synovial fluid and blood. Reportedly, significant enrichment of disease-linked clones occurred in matched ankylosing spondylitis synovial fluid.

J lost 7 bases, V lost 5 bases, and 11 bases had no gene match. The CDR3 is 13 amino acids. CDR1 DFQATT and CDR2 SNEGSKA come from the germline V gene (reference sequence). Generation of TCR beta libraries employed quantitative 5'-RACE incorporating molecular barcodes. TCRdb analysed the 5' RACE reads with MiXCR anew, one entry per CDR3 protein. Among 250,000 to 400,000 distinct CDR3 sequences listed, 11% were seen once. The sequenced sample consisted of blood, either unsorted or a sorted T cell fraction (not recorded which). The clonotype comes from a female donor with ankylosing spondylitis or in good health (not recorded which). J is TRBJ2-7 and V is TRBV20-1; 7 bases align to TRBD2. The CDR3 nucleotides read TGCAGTGCTCCCCAGCGGGGCCTTGAAGAGCAGTACTTC. The encoded protein is CSAPQRGLEEQYF.